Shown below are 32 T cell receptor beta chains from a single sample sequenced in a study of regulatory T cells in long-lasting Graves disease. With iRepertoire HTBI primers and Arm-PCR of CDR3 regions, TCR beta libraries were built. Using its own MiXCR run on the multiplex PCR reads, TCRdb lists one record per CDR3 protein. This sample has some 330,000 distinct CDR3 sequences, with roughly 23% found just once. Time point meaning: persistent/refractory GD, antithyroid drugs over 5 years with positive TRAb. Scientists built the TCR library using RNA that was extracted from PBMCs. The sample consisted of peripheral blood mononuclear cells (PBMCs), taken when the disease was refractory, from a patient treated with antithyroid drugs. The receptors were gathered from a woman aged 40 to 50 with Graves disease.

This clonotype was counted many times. CDR3 protein: CASSYLRGIQETQYF. DNA of the CDR3: TGTGCCAGCAGTTATCTACGGGGTATCCAAGAGACCCAGTACTTC. The chain uses TRBV6-5 and TRBJ2-5, with D possibly matching TRBD2 (5 bases). The V and J ends lost 3 bases and 1 base respectively, with 12 bases between them. This CDR3 contains 15 residues. From germline, CDR1 is MNHEY and CDR2 SVGAGI.

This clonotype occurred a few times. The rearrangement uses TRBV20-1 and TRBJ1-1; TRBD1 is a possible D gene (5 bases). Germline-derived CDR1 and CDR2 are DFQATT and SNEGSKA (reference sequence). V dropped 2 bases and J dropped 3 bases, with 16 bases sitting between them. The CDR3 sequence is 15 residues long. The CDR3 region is CSARRRGIYDTEAFF. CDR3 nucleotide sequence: TGCAGTGCTAGAAGAAGGGGAATCTACGACACTGAAGCTTTCTTT.

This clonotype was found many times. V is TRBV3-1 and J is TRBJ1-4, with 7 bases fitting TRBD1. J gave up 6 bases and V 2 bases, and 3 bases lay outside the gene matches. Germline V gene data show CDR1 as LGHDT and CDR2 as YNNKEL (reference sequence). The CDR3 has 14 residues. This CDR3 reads CASSQRGTDEKLFF. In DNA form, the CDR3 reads TGTGCCAGCAGCCAACGAGGGACAGATGAAAAACTGTTTTTT.

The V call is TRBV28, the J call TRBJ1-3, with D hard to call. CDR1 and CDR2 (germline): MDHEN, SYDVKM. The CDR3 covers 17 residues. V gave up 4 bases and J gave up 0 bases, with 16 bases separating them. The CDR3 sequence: CASSSPRSSVSGNTIYF. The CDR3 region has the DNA TGTGCCAGCAGTTCCCCTCGTTCGTCAGTCTCTGGAAACACCATATATTTT.

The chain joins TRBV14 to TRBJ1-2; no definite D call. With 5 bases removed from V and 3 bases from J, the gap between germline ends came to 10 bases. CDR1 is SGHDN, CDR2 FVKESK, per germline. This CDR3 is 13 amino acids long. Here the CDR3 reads CASSYGLYYGYTF. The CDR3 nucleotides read TGTGCCAGCAGCTACGGGTTGTACTATGGCTACACCTTC.

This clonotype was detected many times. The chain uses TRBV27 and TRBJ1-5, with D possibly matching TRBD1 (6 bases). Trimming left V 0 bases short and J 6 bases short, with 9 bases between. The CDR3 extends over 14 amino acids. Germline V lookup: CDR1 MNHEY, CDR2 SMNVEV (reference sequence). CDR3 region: CASSLSLQGQPQHF. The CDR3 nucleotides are TGTGCCAGCAGTTTATCTTTACAGGGTCAGCCCCAGCATTTT.

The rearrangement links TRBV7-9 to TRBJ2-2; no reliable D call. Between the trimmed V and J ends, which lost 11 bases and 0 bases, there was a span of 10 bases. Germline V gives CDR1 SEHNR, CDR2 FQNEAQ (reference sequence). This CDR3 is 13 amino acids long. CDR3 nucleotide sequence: TGTGCCTTAAGCACCCCGAACACCGGGGAGCTGTTTTTT. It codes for CALSTPNTGELFF.

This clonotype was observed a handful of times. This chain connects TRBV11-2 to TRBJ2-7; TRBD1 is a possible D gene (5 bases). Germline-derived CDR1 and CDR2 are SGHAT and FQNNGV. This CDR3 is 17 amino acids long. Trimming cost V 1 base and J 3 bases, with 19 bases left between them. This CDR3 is CASSLARSGAGYYEQYF. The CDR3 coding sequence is TGTGCCAGCAGCTTAGCTCGGAGTGGGGCAGGGTACTACGAGCAGTACTTC. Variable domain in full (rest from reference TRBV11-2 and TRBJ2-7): EAGVAQSPRYKIIEKRQSVAFWCNPISGHATLYWYQQILGQGPKLLIQFQNNGVVDDSQLPKDRFSAERLKGVDSTLKIQPAKLEDSAVYLCASSLARSGAGYYEQYFGPGTRLTVT.

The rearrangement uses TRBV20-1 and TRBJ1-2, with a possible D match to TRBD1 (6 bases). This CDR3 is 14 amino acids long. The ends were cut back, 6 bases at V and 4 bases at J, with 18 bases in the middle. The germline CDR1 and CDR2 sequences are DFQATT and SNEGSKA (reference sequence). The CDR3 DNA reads TGCAGTGCCTACCTTACACAGGGTCTCTATGGCTACACCTTC. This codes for CSAYLTQGLYGYTF.

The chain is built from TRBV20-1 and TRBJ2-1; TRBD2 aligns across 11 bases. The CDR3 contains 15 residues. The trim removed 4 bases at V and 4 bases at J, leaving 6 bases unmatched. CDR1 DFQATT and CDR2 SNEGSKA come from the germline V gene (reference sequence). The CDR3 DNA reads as TGCAGTGCTAAATCCGGGACTAGCGGATACAATGAGCAGTTCTTC. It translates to CSAKSGTSGYNEQFF.

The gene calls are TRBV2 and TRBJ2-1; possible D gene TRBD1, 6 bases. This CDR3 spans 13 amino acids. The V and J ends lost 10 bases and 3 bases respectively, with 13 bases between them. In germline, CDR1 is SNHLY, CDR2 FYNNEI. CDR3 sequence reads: CATPRDIYNEQFF. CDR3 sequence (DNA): TGTGCCACACCACGGGACATCTACAATGAGCAGTTCTTC.

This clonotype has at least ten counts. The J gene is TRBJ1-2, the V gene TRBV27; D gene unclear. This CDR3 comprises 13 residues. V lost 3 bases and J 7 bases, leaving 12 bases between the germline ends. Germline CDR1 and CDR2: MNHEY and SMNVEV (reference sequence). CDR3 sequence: CASSFSGFSGYTF. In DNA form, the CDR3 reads TGTGCCAGCAGTTTCTCAGGTTTTAGTGGCTACACCTTC.

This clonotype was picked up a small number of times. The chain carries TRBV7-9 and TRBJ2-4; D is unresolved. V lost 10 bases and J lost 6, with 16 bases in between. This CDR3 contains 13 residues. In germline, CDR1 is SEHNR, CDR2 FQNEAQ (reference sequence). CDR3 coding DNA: TGTGCCATCCTAAGTTCGGGTTTAAACATTCAGTACTTC. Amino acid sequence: CAILSSGLNIQYF. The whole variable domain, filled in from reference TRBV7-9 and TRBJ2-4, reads DTGVSQNPRHKITKRGQNVTFRCDPISEHNRLYWYRQTLGQGPEFLTYFQNEAQLEKSRLLSDRFSAERPKGSFSTLEIQRTEQGDSAMYLCAILSSGLNIQYFGAGTRLSVL.

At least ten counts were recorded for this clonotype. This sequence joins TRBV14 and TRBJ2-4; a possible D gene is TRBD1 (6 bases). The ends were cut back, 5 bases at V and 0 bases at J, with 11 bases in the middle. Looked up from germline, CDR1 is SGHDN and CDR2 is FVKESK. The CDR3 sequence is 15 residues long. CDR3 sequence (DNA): TGTGCCAGCAGCTCAGGGGATGTAGCCAAAAACATTCAGTACTTC. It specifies CASSSGDVAKNIQYF.

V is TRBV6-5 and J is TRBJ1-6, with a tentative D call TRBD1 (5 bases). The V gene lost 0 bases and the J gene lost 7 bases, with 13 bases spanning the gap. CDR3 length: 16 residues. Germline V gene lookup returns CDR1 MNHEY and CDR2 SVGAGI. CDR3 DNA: TGTGCCAGCAGTTACTCGGTCTCAGGGCTCAATTCACCCCTCCACTTT. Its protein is CASSYSVSGLNSPLHF.

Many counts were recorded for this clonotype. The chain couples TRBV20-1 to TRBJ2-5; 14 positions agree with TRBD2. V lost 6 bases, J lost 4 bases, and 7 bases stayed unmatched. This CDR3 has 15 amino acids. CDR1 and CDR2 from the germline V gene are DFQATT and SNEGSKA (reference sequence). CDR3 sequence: CSAERGTSGRETQYF. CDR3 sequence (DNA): TGCAGTGCCGAGAGGGGGACTAGCGGGAGAGAGACCCAGTACTTC.

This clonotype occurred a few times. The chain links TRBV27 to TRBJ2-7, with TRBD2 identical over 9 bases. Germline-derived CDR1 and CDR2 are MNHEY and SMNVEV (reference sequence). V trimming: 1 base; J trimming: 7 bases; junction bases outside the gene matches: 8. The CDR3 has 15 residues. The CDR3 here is CASSLYWLAGREQYF. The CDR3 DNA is TGTGCCAGCAGTTTATATTGGCTAGCGGGACGGGAGCAGTACTTC.

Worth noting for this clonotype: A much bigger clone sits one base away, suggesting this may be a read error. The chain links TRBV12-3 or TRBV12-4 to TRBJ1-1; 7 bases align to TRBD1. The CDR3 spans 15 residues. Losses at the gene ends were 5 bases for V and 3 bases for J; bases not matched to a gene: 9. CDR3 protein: CASSPSGTADTEAFF. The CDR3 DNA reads TGTGCCAGCAGTCCCTCCGGGACAGCGGACACTGAAGCTTTCTTT.

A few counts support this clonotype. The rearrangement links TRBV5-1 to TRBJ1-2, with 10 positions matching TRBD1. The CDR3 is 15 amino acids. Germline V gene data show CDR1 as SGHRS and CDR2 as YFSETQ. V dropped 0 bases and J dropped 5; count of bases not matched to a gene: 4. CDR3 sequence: CASSLGWGQGYGYTF. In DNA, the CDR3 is TGCGCCAGCAGCTTGGGTTGGGGACAGGGGTATGGCTACACCTTC.

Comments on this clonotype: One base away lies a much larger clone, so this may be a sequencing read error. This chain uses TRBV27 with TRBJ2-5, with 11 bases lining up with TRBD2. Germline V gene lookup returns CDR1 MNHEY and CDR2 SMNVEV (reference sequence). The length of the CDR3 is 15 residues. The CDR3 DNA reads TGTGCCAGCGCCAGACTAGCGGGGAGCCAAGAGGCCCAGTACTTC. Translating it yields CASARLAGSQEAQYF.

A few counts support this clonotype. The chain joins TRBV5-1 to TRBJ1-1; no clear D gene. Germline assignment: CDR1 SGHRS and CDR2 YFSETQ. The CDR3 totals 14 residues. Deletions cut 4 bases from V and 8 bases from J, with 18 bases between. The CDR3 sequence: CASSLGREQAEAFF. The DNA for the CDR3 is TGCGCCAGCAGCCTCGGGAGGGAGCAGGCGGAAGCTTTCTTT.

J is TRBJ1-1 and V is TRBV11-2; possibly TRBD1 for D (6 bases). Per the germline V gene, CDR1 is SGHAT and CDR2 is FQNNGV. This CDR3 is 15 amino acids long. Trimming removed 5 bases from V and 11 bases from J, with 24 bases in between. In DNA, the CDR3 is TGTGCCAGCAGCCCCGTCCAGGGGAGGGTTTTGGATGCTTTCTTT. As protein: CASSPVQGRVLDAFF.

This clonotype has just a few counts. The CDR3 loop reads CASSVWNNEQFF. The CDR3 DNA reads as TGTGCCAGCAGTGTTTGGAACAATGAGCAGTTCTTC. This rearrangement joins TRBV2 to TRBJ2-1, with unresolved D. Germline V gene sequence: CDR1 SNHLY, CDR2 FYNNEI. With 4 bases removed from V and 5 bases from J, the gap between germline ends came to 6 bases. CDR3 length: 12 amino acids. The full variable domain, with the rest looked up from reference TRBV2 and TRBJ2-1, is EPEVTQTPSHQVTQMGQEVILRCVPISNHLYFYWYRQILGQKVEFLVSFYNNEISEKSEIFDDQFSVERPDGSNFTLKIRSTKLEDSAMYFCASSVWNNEQFFGPGTRLTVL.

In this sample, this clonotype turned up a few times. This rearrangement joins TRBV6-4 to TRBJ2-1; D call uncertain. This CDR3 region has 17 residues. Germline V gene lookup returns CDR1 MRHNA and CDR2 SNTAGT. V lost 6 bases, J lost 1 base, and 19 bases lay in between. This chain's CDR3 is CASSPQPLGLSYNEQFF. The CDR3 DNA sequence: TGTGCCAGCAGCCCCCAACCCCTCGGGCTTTCCTACAATGAGCAGTTCTTC.

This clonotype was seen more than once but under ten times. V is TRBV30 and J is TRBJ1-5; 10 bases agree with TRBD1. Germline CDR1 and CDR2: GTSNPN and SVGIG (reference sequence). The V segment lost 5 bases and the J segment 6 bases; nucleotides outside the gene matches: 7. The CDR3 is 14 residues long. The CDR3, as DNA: TGTGCCTGGTCTAGACAGGGGGCTATTCAGCCCCAGCATTTT. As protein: CAWSRQGAIQPQHF.

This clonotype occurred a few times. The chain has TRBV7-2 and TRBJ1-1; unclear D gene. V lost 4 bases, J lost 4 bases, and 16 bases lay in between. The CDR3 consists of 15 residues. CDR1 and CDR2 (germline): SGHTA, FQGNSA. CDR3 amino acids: CASSSYSFGGTEAFF. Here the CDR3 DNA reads TGTGCCAGCAGCTCATACAGTTTTGGAGGCACTGAAGCTTTCTTT. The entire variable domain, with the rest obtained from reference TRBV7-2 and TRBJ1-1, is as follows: GAGVSQSPSNKVTEKGKDVELRCDPISGHTALYWYRQSLGQGLEFLIYFQGNSAPDKSGLPSDRFSAERTGGSVSTLTIQRTQQEDSAVYLCASSSYSFGGTEAFFGQGTRLTVV.

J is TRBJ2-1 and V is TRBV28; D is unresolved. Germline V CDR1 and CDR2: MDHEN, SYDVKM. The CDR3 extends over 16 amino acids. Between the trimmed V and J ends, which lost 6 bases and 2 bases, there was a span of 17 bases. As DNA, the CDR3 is TGTGCCAGCAGACATCCTCAGGAGAATCCCTACAATGAGCAGTTCTTC. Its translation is CASRHPQENPYNEQFF.

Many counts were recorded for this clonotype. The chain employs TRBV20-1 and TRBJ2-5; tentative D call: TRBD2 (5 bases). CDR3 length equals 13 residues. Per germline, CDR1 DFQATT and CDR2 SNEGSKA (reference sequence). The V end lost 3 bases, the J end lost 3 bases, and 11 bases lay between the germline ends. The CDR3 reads CSASYAGEETQYF. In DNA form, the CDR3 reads TGCAGTGCTAGTTACGCCGGGGAAGAGACCCAGTACTTC.

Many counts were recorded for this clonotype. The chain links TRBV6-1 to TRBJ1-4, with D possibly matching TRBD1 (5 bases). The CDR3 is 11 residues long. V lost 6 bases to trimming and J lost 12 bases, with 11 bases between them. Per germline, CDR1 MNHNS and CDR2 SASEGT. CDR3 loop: CASRQARELFF. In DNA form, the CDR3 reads TGTGCCAGCAGACAGGCTAGGGAACTGTTTTTT.

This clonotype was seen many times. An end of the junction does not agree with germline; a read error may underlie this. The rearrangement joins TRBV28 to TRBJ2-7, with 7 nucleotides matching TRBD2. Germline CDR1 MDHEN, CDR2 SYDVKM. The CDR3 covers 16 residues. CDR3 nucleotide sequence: TGTGCCAGCAGCCCCCTCTCAGCGGGAATCTCCCACGAGCAGTACTTC. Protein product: CASSPLSAGISHEQYF.

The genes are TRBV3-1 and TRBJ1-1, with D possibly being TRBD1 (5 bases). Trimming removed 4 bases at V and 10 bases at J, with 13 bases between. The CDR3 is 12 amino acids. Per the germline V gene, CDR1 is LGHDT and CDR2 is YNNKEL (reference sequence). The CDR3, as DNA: TGTGCCAGCAGCCTCCAACGGGGGGGAGCTTTCTTT. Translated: CASSLQRGGAFF.

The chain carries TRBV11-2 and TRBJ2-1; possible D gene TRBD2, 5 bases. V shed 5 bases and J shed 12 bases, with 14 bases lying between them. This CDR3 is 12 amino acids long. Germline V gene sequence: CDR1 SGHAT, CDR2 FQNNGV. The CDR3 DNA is TGTGCCAGCAGCCCCCTTGAGAGCGGGCAGTTCTTC. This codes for CASSPLESGQFF.